Each of the 5 T cell receptor beta chains below was sequenced from the same sample in a study of shared clonotypes between healthy human individuals (dated by TCRdb to 2020 to 2021). The library was obtained by the immunoSEQ multiplex PCR assay. TCRdb provides this immuneACCESS table in a form limited to in-frame rearrangements. Some clones are lacking; in checked studies, under half of them reflect an unresolved V gene, and why the rest are absent is not known. The sample yields some 2,400,000 clones; 95% were counted once. The ten largest account for roughly 0.13% of the sample. Sequencing was done on a sample of naive CD4+ T cells sorted from blood. Reading the label with the study, this specimen's cell subset or site is: CD45RA+ positively selected. Receptors were obtained from a man in his late teens or twenties in good health.

This clone was recorded once. This sequence joins TRBV4-1 and TRBJ2-5; weak D call: TRBD1 (6 bases). V gave up 3 bases and J gave up 4 bases, with 15 bases separating them. The CDR3 runs 15 residues. CDR1 is MGHRA, CDR2 YSYEKL, per germline. The CDR3 nucleotides are TGCGCCAGCAGCCATGATGAATACAGGGTAGAGACCCAGTACTTC. Protein product: CASSHDEYRVETQYF.

V is TRBV7-9 and J is TRBJ2-7; either TRBD1 or TRBD2 may supply D (5 bases each). V dropped 1 base and J dropped 2 bases, with 18 bases sitting between them. Germline V lookup: CDR1 SEHNR, CDR2 FQNEAQ (reference sequence). This CDR3 has 17 amino acids. This chain's CDR3 is CASSLEGSQLMAYEQYF. CDR3 DNA sequence: TGTGCCAGCAGCTTAGAGGGGAGCCAACTCATGGCCTACGAGCAGTACTTC.

Comment on this clone: Other DNA sequences in the sample encode the same CDR3. The gene calls are TRBV5-1 and TRBJ2-5; 11 bases are shared with TRBD2. CDR3 length: 15 residues. The germline CDR1 and CDR2 sequences are SGHRS and YFSETQ. With 4 bases clipped from V and 5 bases from J, the junction kept 7 bases outside the gene matches. As DNA, the CDR3 is TGCGCCAGCAGCACAGGGACTAGCGGTGAGGAGACCCAGTACTTC. This gives the protein CASSTGTSGEETQYF. Together with reference TRBV5-1 and TRBJ2-5, the CDR3 gives the full variable domain: KAGVTQTPRYLIKTRGQQVTLSCSPISGHRSVSWYQQTPGQGLQFLFEYFSETQRNKGNFPGRFSGRQFSNSRSEMNVSTLELGDSALYLCASSTGTSGEETQYFGPGTRLLVL.

A few counts support this clone. The rearrangement joins TRBV19 to TRBJ1-1; D remains unclear. V was pared by 6 bases and J by 0 bases, with 14 bases between. The CDR3 consists of 15 residues. From germline, CDR1 is LNHDA and CDR2 SQIVND (reference sequence). The CDR3 DNA sequence: TGTGCCAGTAGCCGATCGGGAGATATGAACACTGAAGCTTTCTTT. This sequence encodes CASSRSGDMNTEAFF.

V usage is TRBV11-2 and J usage is TRBJ1-4; D unclear. The CDR3 is 13 residues long. Germline V gene data show CDR1 as SGHAT and CDR2 as FQNNGV. V shed 3 bases and J shed 5 bases, with 7 bases lying between them. The CDR3 region is CASSFSENEKLFF. DNA of the CDR3: TGTGCCAGCAGCTTCAGTGAAAATGAAAAACTGTTTTTT.